This T cell receptor (beta chain) was captured in a study of blood T cell repertoires in COVID-19. Study-wide background: Samples of COVID-19 (acute and convalescent) were obtained from the United States, Italy and Spain. PBMCs, B-cell-depleted T cells, or T cells were the source of the cDNA or gDNA that made up the material.

This CDR3 comprises 15 residues. From germline, CDR1 is LGHDT and CDR2 YNNKEL (reference sequence). Trimming took 1 base from V and 4 from J; bases not matched to a gene: 2. Per the original methods: Reference gene primer amplification in the assay estimated nucleated cell counts. Repertoires were generated with immunoSEQ multiplex PCR, while TCRdb's copy carries only in-frame clones and drops some. That table furnishes V, J and clone size, whereas the DNA furnished D and trimming. This sample has about 66,000 clones, with around 83% found just once. This clone was counted once. The sequenced sample was peripheral blood. This chain connects TRBV3-1 (or the pseudogene TRBV3-2) to TRBJ2-2; 8 positions agree with TRBD1. This receptor was obtained from a man aged 45-65 years with active COVID-19. DNA for the CDR3: TGTGCCAGCAGCCAAGCGGGACAGGTCACCGGGGAGCTGTTTTTT. This sequence encodes CASSQAGQVTGELFF.